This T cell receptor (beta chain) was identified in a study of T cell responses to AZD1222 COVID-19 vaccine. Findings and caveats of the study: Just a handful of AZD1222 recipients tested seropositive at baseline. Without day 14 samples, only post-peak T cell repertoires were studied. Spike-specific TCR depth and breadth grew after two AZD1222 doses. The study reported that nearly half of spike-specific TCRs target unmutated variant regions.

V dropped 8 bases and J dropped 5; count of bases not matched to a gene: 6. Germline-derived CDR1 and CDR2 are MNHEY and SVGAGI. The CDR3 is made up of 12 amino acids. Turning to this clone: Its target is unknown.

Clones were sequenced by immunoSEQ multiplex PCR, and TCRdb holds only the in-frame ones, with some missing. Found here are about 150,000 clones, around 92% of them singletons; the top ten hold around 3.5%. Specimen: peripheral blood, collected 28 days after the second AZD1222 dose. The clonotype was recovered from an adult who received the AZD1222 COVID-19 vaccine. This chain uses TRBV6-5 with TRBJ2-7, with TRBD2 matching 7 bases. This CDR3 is CASRDYRDEQYF. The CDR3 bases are TGTGCCAGCCGGGACTACCGCGACGAGCAGTACTTC.